These 19 T cell receptor beta chains came from one sample sequenced in a study of cytotoxic CD8 clonotypes in ibrutinib-treated CLL. Clones were read by immunoSEQ multiplex PCR, and TCRdb kept only the in-frame ones, dropping some. Among 60,000 to 95,000 clones listed, around 78% were seen once. The source was PBMCs, collected after 24 months of ibrutinib treatment. Source of these receptors: a human donor with chronic lymphocytic leukemia.

V gene TRBV11-3 combines with J gene TRBJ2-3; D is possibly TRBD1 or TRBD2 (5 bases each). V lost 3 bases and J 1 base, leaving 5 bases between the germline ends. The CDR3 covers 13 residues. Germline V gene data show CDR1 as SGHNT and CDR2 as YENEEA. CDR3 loop: CASSLGGTDTQYF. The CDR3 DNA reads TGTGCCAGCAGCTTGGGGGGCACAGATACGCAGTATTTT.

The CDR3 nucleotides are TGTGCCAGCAGTGATGGGGTGAGCCATCAGCCCCAGCATTTT. It is translated as CASSDGVSHQPQHF. This chain joins TRBV6-1 and TRBJ1-5, with unresolved D. The CDR3 is 14 amino acids. Trimming stripped 3 bases from V and 5 bases from J, with 11 bases between. Germline V gives CDR1 MNHNS, CDR2 SASEGT.

This clone was seen only a few times. The CDR3 loop reads CASSGPQGYTF. The CDR3 coding sequence is TGTGCCAGCAGCGGTCCACAGGGCTACACCTTC. The rearrangement joins TRBV9 to TRBJ1-2; D gene unclear. The CDR3 consists of 11 residues. V lost 3 bases to trimming and J lost 8 bases, with 8 bases between them. From germline, CDR1 is SGDLS and CDR2 YYNGEE.

The chain couples TRBV21-1 to TRBJ2-2; the tabulated D call, TRBD1, remains unverified against the DNA. TRBV21-1 is classified as a pseudogene. The CDR3 is 16 residues long. The CDR3 loop reads CASNEPGTGDTGELFF. CDR3 nucleotide sequence: TGTGCCAGCAACGAACCGGGGACAGGGGACACCGGGGAGCTGTTTTTT.

The chain links TRBV7-9 to TRBJ2-2; D is tentatively TRBD1 or TRBD2 (5 bases each). Germline V gene sequence: CDR1 SEHNR, CDR2 FQNEAQ (reference sequence). Trimming pared 5 bases from V and 0 bases from J, leaving 10 bases between. The CDR3 contains 15 residues. The chain's CDR3 is CASSPGRANTGELFF. The CDR3 DNA reads TGTGCCAGCAGCCCGGGACGCGCGAACACCGGGGAGCTGTTTTTT.

The chain combines TRBV15 with TRBJ2-1, with 10 bases lining up with TRBD2. Germline V gene data show CDR1 as LNHNV and CDR2 as YYDKDF (reference sequence). The CDR3 has 15 residues. Trimming removed 2 bases from V and 6 bases from J; junction bases left unmatched: 4. The CDR3 nucleotides are TGTGCCACCAGCAGACATACTAGCGGGACCAATGAGCAGTTCTTC. This codes for CATSRHTSGTNEQFF. Based on the CDR3 plus reference TRBV15 and TRBJ2-1, the full variable domain is DAMVIQNPRYQVTQFGKPVTLSCSQTLNHNVMYWYQQKSSQAPKLLFHYYDKDFNNEADTPDNFQSRRPNTSFCFLDIRSPGLGDTAMYLCATSRHTSGTNEQFFGPGTRLTVL.

This clone was observed a few times. V gene TRBV5-1 combines with J gene TRBJ2-1; no firm D call. Germline lookup yields CDR1 SGHRS and CDR2 YFSETQ. The CDR3 contains 11 residues. Trimming shortened V by 5 bases and J by 7 bases, and 7 bases separated the two germline ends. CDR3 nucleotides: TGCGCCAGCAGAGGATTTAATGAGCAGTTCTTC. Translating it yields CASRGFNEQFF.

J is TRBJ1-5 and V is TRBV28; the D is unclear. CDR3 length: 13 amino acids. V was cut by 4 bases and J by 11 bases, with 15 bases left in between. CDR1 MDHEN and CDR2 SYDVKM come from the germline V gene. CDR3 coding DNA: TGTGCCAGCAGTTCTCCCCCCGTTCTGGCCCAGCATTTT. Its translation is CASSSPPVLAQHF.

J is TRBJ2-1 and V is TRBV11-2; 12 bases match TRBD2. The germline V gene encodes CDR1 SGHAT and CDR2 FQNNGV. The CDR3 totals 16 residues. V was clipped by 6 bases and J by 4 bases; unmatched bases: 7. The CDR3 DNA sequence: TGTGCCAGCAGTAGCCTAGCGGGAGGGCCGTACAATGAGCAGTTCTTC. Its protein is CASSSLAGGPYNEQFF.

J is TRBJ1-6 and V is TRBV25-1; D is ambiguous. Germline values: CDR1 MGHDK, CDR2 SYGVNS. V was pared by 7 bases and J by 7 bases, with 14 bases between. This CDR3 is 14 amino acids long. CDR3 DNA sequence: TGTGCCAGCATTCCGGCAGGAAACAATTCACCCCTCCACTTT. It specifies CASIPAGNNSPLHF.

The chain links TRBV9 to TRBJ2-1; D not resolved. The CDR3 totals 12 residues. The V end was cut by 7 bases, the J end by 3 bases, with 8 bases between. Germline loops: CDR1 SGDLS, CDR2 YYNGEE. CDR3 nucleotide sequence: TGTGCCAGCGGGGTTGGCTACAATGAGCAGTTCTTC. This codes for CASGVGYNEQFF. The variable domain in full, with the rest retrieved from reference TRBV9 and TRBJ2-1, is DSGVTQTPKHLITATGQRVTLRCSPRSGDLSVYWYQQSLDQGLQFLIQYYNGEERAKGNILERFSAQQFPDLHSELNLSSLELGDSALYFCASGVGYNEQFFGPGTRLTVL.

The chain combines TRBV28 with TRBJ2-2; TRBD1 aligns across 7 bases. Trimming took 3 bases from V and 3 from J; bases not matched to a gene: 13. The CDR3 sequence is 18 residues long. The germline gives CDR1 MDHEN, CDR2 SYDVKM. CDR3 nucleotides: TGTGCCAGCAGTTTCCGGGACGACCGGGACAGCTACACCGGGGAGCTGTTTTTT. Its protein product is CASSFRDDRDSYTGELFF.

The chain has TRBV7-3 and TRBJ2-1; 8 bases fit TRBD2. Unmatched junction bases numbered 8, after V lost 5 bases and J lost 5 bases. The CDR3 runs to 15 residues. CDR1 SGHTA and CDR2 FQGTGA come from the germline V gene. The CDR3 region is CASSPGGFGDNEQFF. The CDR3 bases are TGTGCCAGCAGCCCGGGAGGGTTTGGGGACAATGAGCAGTTCTTC.

The chain combines TRBV29-1 with TRBJ2-5; no clear D gene. The germline V and J ends were trimmed by 2 bases and 2 bases, with 3 bases remaining between them. The germline CDR1 and CDR2 sequences are SQVTM and ANQGSEA. This CDR3 comprises 11 residues. The CDR3 nucleotides are TGCAGCGTTGAACGGCAAGAGACCCAGTACTTC. Amino acids: CSVERQETQYF.

The rearrangement links TRBV5-4 to TRBJ1-1; TRBD1 matches at 8 bases. The CDR3 has 14 amino acids. CDR1 is SGHNT, CDR2 YYREEE, per germline (reference sequence). Trimming removed 5 bases from V and 4 bases from J; junction bases left unmatched: 7. As DNA, the CDR3 is TGTGCCAGCAGGGCGACAGGGGCTCTCACTGAAGCTTTCTTT. Translation: CASRATGALTEAFF.

The chain is built from TRBV11-3 and TRBJ1-1; TRBD1 matches 7 bases. The CDR3 extends over 13 amino acids. CDR1 SGHNT and CDR2 YENEEA come from the germline V gene. J was trimmed by 8 bases and V by 1 base; bases with no gene match: 4. CDR3 sequence: CASSLARDREAFF. DNA for the CDR3: TGTGCCAGCAGCTTAGCCCGGGACAGAGAAGCTTTCTTT.

J is TRBJ2-1 and V is TRBV6-5; D not certain. The CDR3 consists of 13 residues. V lost 4 bases, J lost 5 bases, and 9 bases lay in between. Looked up from germline, CDR1 is MNHEY and CDR2 is SVGAGI. The CDR3 nucleotides read TGTGCCAGCAGTTGGCAATGGAACAATGAGCAGTTCTTC. This codes for CASSWQWNNEQFF.

This rearrangement joins TRBV4-1 to TRBJ2-6; no clear D. V was pared by 1 base and J by 0 bases, with 7 bases between. This CDR3 region has 16 residues. Germline CDR1 is MGHRA and CDR2 is YSYEKL. The CDR3 loop is CASSQGGGSGANVLTF. In DNA form, the CDR3 reads TGCGCCAGCAGCCAAGGGGGTGGCTCTGGGGCCAACGTCCTGACTTTC.

The V gene is TRBV19, the J gene TRBJ1-5, with D unclear. V lost 5 bases and J 0 bases, leaving 11 bases between the germline ends. CDR3 length: 15 amino acids. CDR1 and CDR2 from the germline V gene are LNHDA and SQIVND (reference sequence). Here the CDR3 DNA reads TGTGCCAGTAGTGCGGCATACTATAGCAATCAGCCCCAGCATTTT. Its translation: CASSAAYYSNQPQHF.